The T cell receptor beta chain under discussion was sequenced for a study of cytomegalovirus exposure and HLA in healthy donors. General study results and limits: Some public TCRs appeared in many individuals, while most sequences were rare. Serostatus for CMV was the only available immune exposure information.

With regard to this clone: Its antigen is as yet unknown.

PCR employed 60 Vbeta and 13 Jbeta primers. Assay used: immunoSEQ multiplex PCR; TCRdb lists only in-frame clones, some missing. The table has fewer than 200,000 clones, about four fifths seen once. V lost 4 bases and J 6 bases, leaving 11 bases between the germline ends. The CDR3 contains 13 residues. Germline CDR1 is SEHNR and CDR2 is FQNEAQ (reference sequence). The sample taken for sequencing was PBMCs. V is TRBV7-9 and J is TRBJ2-3; weak D call: TRBD1 (5 bases). This clonotype originated in a female donor in good health and CMV-seronegative. The CDR3 nucleotides read TGTGCCAGCAGCTCCCCAGGGCATGATACGCAGTATTTT. Translated, it gives CASSSPGHDTQYF.